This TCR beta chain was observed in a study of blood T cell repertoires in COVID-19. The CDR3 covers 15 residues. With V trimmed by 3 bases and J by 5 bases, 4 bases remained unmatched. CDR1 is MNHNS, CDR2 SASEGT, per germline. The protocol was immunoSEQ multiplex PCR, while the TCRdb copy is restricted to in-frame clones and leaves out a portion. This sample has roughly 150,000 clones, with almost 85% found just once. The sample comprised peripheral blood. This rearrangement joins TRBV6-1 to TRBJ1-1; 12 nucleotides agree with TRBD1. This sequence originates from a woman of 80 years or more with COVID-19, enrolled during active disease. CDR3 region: CASSEGQGAWTEAFF. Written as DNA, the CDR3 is TGTGCCAGCAGTGAGGGACAGGGGGCATGGACTGAAGCTTTCTTT.